This passage covers 32 T cell receptor beta chains from one sample sequenced in a study of blood T cell repertoires in COVID-19. Profiling relied on immunoSEQ multiplex PCR, and the TCRdb table lists in-frame clones only, not all of them. This sample has over 45,000 clones, with roughly nine tenths found just once. The sample was peripheral blood. These receptors were taken from a human donor in a cohort sampled during active COVID-19.

The chain has TRBV14 and TRBJ1-5; a possible D gene is TRBD1 (5 bases). Germline values: CDR1 SGHDN, CDR2 FVKESK. The CDR3 length is 13 residues. V lost 4 bases and J lost 10, with 14 bases in between. Here the CDR3 reads CASSLGGRDPQHF. The CDR3 region has the DNA TGTGCCAGCAGCCTCGGGGGGAGGGACCCCCAGCATTTT.

This clone was seen once. The V and J genes are TRBV12-5 and TRBJ1-2, with D possibly being TRBD1 (5 bases). Germline CDR1 LGHNT, CDR2 FRNRAP. The CDR3 extends over 13 amino acids. Trimming stripped 4 bases from V and 8 bases from J, with 14 bases between. The DNA of the CDR3 is TGTGCTAGTGGTTCGGGAGGGGACGGCGGCTACACCTTC. This encodes CASGSGGDGGYTF.

The table lists this clone with a count of one. CDR3 amino acids: CASSPTRIPTDTQYF. For the CDR3, the DNA is TGCGCCAGCAGCCCGACTCGGATTCCAACAGATACGCAGTATTTT. The V and J genes are TRBV5-1 and TRBJ2-3; D ambiguous. V lost 4 bases to trimming and J lost 3 bases, with 15 bases between them. The CDR3 is 15 amino acids. Germline CDR1 is SGHRS and CDR2 is YFSETQ.

V and J are TRBV5-1 and TRBJ2-2; D not certain. Trimming took off 0 bases at V and 1 base at J, with 4 bases between the two ends. From germline, CDR1 is SGHRS and CDR2 YFSETQ. This CDR3 spans 14 amino acids. The CDR3 DNA reads as TGCGCCAGCAGCTTGGTCCAGAACACCGGGGAGCTGTTTTTT. Its translation is CASSLVQNTGELFF.

The chain couples TRBV7-6 to TRBJ2-4, with TRBD1 identical over 9 bases. With 5 bases clipped from V and 7 bases from J, the junction kept 6 bases outside the gene matches. CDR1 is SGHVS, CDR2 FNYEAQ, per germline. The CDR3 consists of 14 residues. The DNA for the CDR3 is TGTGCCAGCAGCCCCGGACAGGGGTTGAACATTCAGTACTTC. Its protein product is CASSPGQGLNIQYF.

A word on this clone: Other DNA sequences in the same sample also yield this CDR3. The J gene is TRBJ2-3, the V gene TRBV5-1, with TRBD2 matching over 11 bases. CDR3 size: 16 residues. Germline V gene lookup returns CDR1 SGHRS and CDR2 YFSETQ. V lost 3 bases to trimming and J lost 1 base; unmatched junction nucleotides: 4. CDR3 nucleotides: TGCGCCAGCAGCTCGTTAGCGGGAGGGGGCACAGATACGCAGTATTTT. It codes for CASSSLAGGGTDTQYF.

The V and J genes are TRBV11-3 and TRBJ2-7, with 7 positions matching TRBD2. The CDR3 totals 14 residues. The V segment lost 5 bases and the J segment 5 bases; nucleotides outside the gene matches: 9. Germline V gene lookup returns CDR1 SGHNT and CDR2 YENEEA. CDR3 residues: CASSRGGSKDEQYF. The CDR3 coding sequence is TGTGCCAGCAGCCGCGGGGGTAGTAAAGACGAGCAGTACTTC.

This sequence joins TRBV6-2 or TRBV6-3 and TRBJ1-5, with TRBD1 matching over 7 bases. From germline, CDR1 is MNHEY and CDR2 SVGEGT. The CDR3 has 19 amino acids. J lost 0 bases, V lost 2 bases, and 13 bases had no gene match. The CDR3 reads CASSYRDSNRGYSNQPQHF. CDR3 in DNA: TGTGCCAGCAGTTACCGGGACAGCAACCGGGGTTATAGCAATCAGCCCCAGCATTTT.

The rearrangement links TRBV11-1 to TRBJ2-1, with 10 bases lining up with TRBD2. Looked up from germline, CDR1 is SGHAT and CDR2 is FQDESV (reference sequence). The CDR3 is 16 residues long. Trimming cost V 5 bases and J 2 bases; bases outside gene matches: 6. CDR3 residues: CASSQQLAGAYNEQFF. The CDR3 DNA reads TGTGCCAGCAGCCAACAGCTAGCGGGGGCCTACAATGAGCAGTTCTTC. Drawing the rest from reference TRBV11-1 and TRBJ2-1, the complete variable domain is EAEVAQSPRYKITEKSQAVAFWCDPISGHATLYWYRQILGQGPELLVQFQDESVVDDSQLPKDRFSAERLKGVDSTLKIQPAELGDSAMYLCASSQQLAGAYNEQFFGPGTRLTVL.

The chain combines TRBV7-3 with TRBJ1-6, with a tentative D call TRBD1 (5 bases). Trimming removed 2 bases at V and 7 bases at J, with 12 bases between. The CDR3 contains 15 residues. Germline CDR1 is SGHTA and CDR2 is FQGTGA. Here the CDR3 DNA reads TGTGCCAGCAGCTTACAGGGTTCTAGAAATTCACCCCTCCACTTT. Translation: CASSLQGSRNSPLHF.

CDR3 sequence reads: CAWRAELARRTDTQYF. The CDR3, as DNA: TGTGCCTGGAGGGCGGAGCTAGCTAGGCGCACAGATACGCAGTATTTT. The chain has TRBV30 and TRBJ2-3; a weak D match, TRBD2 (5 bases). The V gene's germline CDR1 is GTSNPN and CDR2 SVGIG (reference sequence). CDR3 length: 16 amino acids. Trimming took 3 bases from V and 1 from J, leaving 17 bases between them.

The chain recombines TRBV19 with TRBJ2-7; TRBD2 is a possible D gene (6 bases). V dropped 5 bases and J dropped 6 bases, with 14 bases sitting between them. CDR1 is LNHDA and CDR2 is SQIVND in the germline V gene (reference sequence). This CDR3 is built from 13 residues. CDR3 amino acids: CASSSVQGGEQYF. The DNA for the CDR3 is TGTGCCAGTAGTTCGGTCCAGGGAGGCGAGCAGTACTTC.

The chain joins TRBV20-1 to TRBJ2-1, with D possibly matching TRBD2 (5 bases). The CDR3 spans 16 residues. Between the trimmed V and J ends, which lost 3 bases and 0 bases, there was a span of 15 bases. In germline, CDR1 is DFQATT, CDR2 SNEGSKA (reference sequence). CDR3 coding DNA: TGCAGTGCTAGTTCCTACAGCGGTAGCTCCTACAATGAGCAGTTCTTC. This encodes CSASSYSGSSYNEQFF.

The genes are TRBV9 and TRBJ2-1, with D possibly matching TRBD1 (6 bases). V shed 0 bases and J shed 5 bases, with 12 bases lying between them. The CDR3 totals 15 residues. Looked up from germline, CDR1 is SGDLS and CDR2 is YYNGEE. CDR3 sequence: CASSVVGTTHNEQFF. CDR3 bases: TGTGCCAGCAGCGTAGTCGGGACAACACACAATGAGCAGTTCTTC.

The V gene is TRBV18, the J gene TRBJ1-4; D possibly corresponds to TRBD1 (6 bases). The CDR3 consists of 14 residues. In germline, CDR1 is KGHSH, CDR2 LQKENI. Trimming took 3 bases from V and 4 from J, leaving 9 bases between them. The DNA for the CDR3 is TGTGCCAGCTCACCGGGGGCTGGTAATGAAAAACTGTTTTTT. It specifies CASSPGAGNEKLFF.

This rearrangement joins TRBV9 to TRBJ2-1, with TRBD2 matching 8 bases. V was pared by 2 bases and J by 3 bases, with 4 bases of the junction left unmatched. Germline CDR1 SGDLS, CDR2 YYNGEE. The CDR3 length is 15 residues. For the CDR3, the DNA is TGTGCCAGCAGCGTGGGACGGGGGGGCTACAATGAGCAGTTCTTC. This sequence encodes CASSVGRGGYNEQFF.

The chain couples TRBV28 to TRBJ1-5; tentatively, D is TRBD1 (5 bases). The ends were cut back, 3 bases at V and 1 base at J, with 13 bases in the middle. Germline CDR1 MDHEN, CDR2 SYDVKM. This CDR3 region has 16 residues. In nucleotides, the CDR3 is TGTGCCAGCAGTTTCGCCCAGGGAGGAAGCAATCAGCCCCAGCATTTT. Translating gives CASSFAQGGSNQPQHF.

The rearrangement joins TRBV7-9 to TRBJ2-3; 8 bases agree with TRBD1. With 0 bases clipped from V and 0 bases from J, the junction kept 8 bases outside the gene matches. The CDR3 is made up of 18 amino acids. Germline V gene sequence: CDR1 SEHNR, CDR2 FQNEAQ (reference sequence). The CDR3 reads CASSLATSRDRSTDTQYF. CDR3 DNA sequence: TGTGCCAGCAGCTTAGCCACTAGTAGGGACAGGAGCACAGATACGCAGTATTTT.

This clone was seen ten or more times. This rearrangement joins TRBV21-1 to TRBJ1-6; the table's TRBD1 call for D was not verified on the DNA. TRBV21-1 is a documented pseudogene. CDR3 length: 13 residues. The CDR3 DNA reads TGTGCCGCAGGGGGACAGATTAATTCACCCCTCCACTTT. Amino acid sequence: CAAGGQINSPLHF.

This chain uses TRBV7-9 with TRBJ1-2; possible D gene TRBD1, 6 bases. Trimming stripped 5 bases from V and 4 bases from J, with 14 bases between. This CDR3 is built from 14 residues. From germline, CDR1 is SEHNR and CDR2 FQNEAQ (reference sequence). CDR3 sequence: CASSLGGDLYGYTF. The CDR3 region has the DNA TGTGCCAGCAGCCTAGGGGGGGACCTCTATGGCTACACCTTC.

This chain uses TRBV10-2 with TRBJ2-7; 10 bases align to TRBD1. Germline lookup yields CDR1 WSHSY and CDR2 SAAADI. This CDR3 spans 14 amino acids. V trimming: 7 bases; J trimming: 4 bases; junction bases outside the gene matches: 7. This chain's CDR3 is CASNPGTGVYEQYF. For the CDR3, the DNA is TGCGCCAGCAACCCCGGGACAGGGGTTTACGAGCAGTACTTC.

The J gene is TRBJ1-4, the V gene TRBV30; 12 bases agree with TRBD1. The CDR3 spans 16 residues. Trimming at V came to 3 bases and at J to 7 bases, leaving 9 bases not matched to a gene. Germline V lookup: CDR1 GTSNPN, CDR2 SVGIG (reference sequence). CDR3 coding DNA: TGTGCCTGGAGCGAAGGGACAGGGGGCAATAGTGAAAAACTGTTTTTT. Its protein is CAWSEGTGGNSEKLFF.

This chain uses TRBV6-5 with TRBJ2-1; no clear D gene. This CDR3 comprises 14 residues. Germline V gene data show CDR1 as MNHEY and CDR2 as SVGAGI. V lost 6 bases and J lost 0, with 9 bases in between. CDR3 DNA: TGTGCCAGCAGAGCTTTACGCTCCTACAATGAGCAGTTCTTC. Its protein is CASRALRSYNEQFF.

The CDR3 coding sequence is TGTGCCAGCAGGGGGACATCCTCTGGAAACACCATATATTTT. This gives the protein CASRGTSSGNTIYF. The chain is built from TRBV2 and TRBJ1-3; possible D gene TRBD1, 6 bases. With 6 bases removed from V and 0 bases from J, the gap between germline ends came to 9 bases. The CDR3 totals 14 residues. Germline CDR1 is SNHLY and CDR2 is FYNNEI.

This rearrangement joins TRBV10-2 to TRBJ2-5; 12 bases map to TRBD2. Germline V gene sequence: CDR1 WSHSY, CDR2 SAAADI. The J segment lost 0 bases and the V segment lost 3 bases, leaving 5 bases of the junction unmatched. This CDR3 region has 17 residues. In DNA form, the CDR3 reads TGCGCCAGCAGTGATATACTAGCGGGGGGCTACCAAGAGACCCAGTACTTC. It codes for CASSDILAGGYQETQYF.

This clone was seen a handful of times. The chain carries TRBV7-6 and TRBJ1-3, with TRBD1 matching over 7 bases. After removal of 4 bases from V and 3 bases from J, the junction contained 9 bases not matched to a gene. From germline, CDR1 is SGHVS and CDR2 FNYEAQ. This CDR3 contains 16 residues. The CDR3, as DNA: TGTGCCAGCAGCTCCCCTAGCAGGGACAGTGGAAACACCATATATTTT. Protein: CASSSPSRDSGNTIYF. The full variable domain, completed using reference TRBV7-6 and TRBJ1-3, is GAGVSQSPRYKVTKRGQDVALRCDPISGHVSLYWYRQALGQGPEFLTYFNYEAQQDKSGLPNDRFSAERPEGSISTLTIQRTEQRDSAMYRCASSSPSRDSGNTIYFGEGSWLTVV.

The chain joins TRBV30 to TRBJ1-5, with D tentatively TRBD1 (6 bases). Germline values: CDR1 GTSNPN, CDR2 SVGIG (reference sequence). CDR3 length: 15 amino acids. Trimming cost V 0 bases and J 5 bases, with 14 bases left between them. In DNA, the CDR3 is TGTGCCTGGAGTGTCGGGGGGCGGCCCTATCAGCCCCAGCATTTT. Translating gives CAWSVGGRPYQPQHF.

The V call is TRBV7-2, the J call TRBJ2-4; D not certain. The CDR3 contains 11 residues. Germline-derived CDR1 and CDR2 are SGHTA and FQGNSA. Trimming stripped 8 bases from V and 1 base from J, with 3 bases between. CDR3 bases: TGTGCCAGCTCGGCCAAAAACATTCAGTACTTC. Its translation is CASSAKNIQYF.

The chain recombines TRBV3-1 (or the pseudogene TRBV3-2) with TRBJ1-1, with a tentative D call TRBD1 (5 bases). Trimming removed 4 bases from V and 1 base from J, with 22 bases in between. This CDR3 has 18 amino acids. Germline V CDR1 and CDR2: LGHDT, YNNKEL (reference sequence). The CDR3, as DNA: TGTGCCAGCAGCCCGACGAGGGGAGGTGGCCTGGAGAACACTGAAGCTTTCTTT. Protein product: CASSPTRGGGLENTEAFF.

The chain uses TRBV5-1 and TRBJ2-2, with D unclear. The CDR3 contains 15 residues. V was clipped by 2 bases and J by 0 bases, with 8 bases between them. From germline, CDR1 is SGHRS and CDR2 YFSETQ. CDR3 DNA: TGCGCCAGCAGCTTTATCAGGCCGAACACCGGGGAGCTGTTTTTT. Residues: CASSFIRPNTGELFF.

The rearrangement links TRBV3-1 (or the pseudogene TRBV3-2) to TRBJ2-3; 10 nucleotides agree with TRBD2. The CDR3 runs to 18 residues. Germline CDR1 LGHDT, CDR2 YNNKEL (reference sequence). V lost 5 bases and J lost 5; bases outside the gene matches: 16. The CDR3 is CASSSLVTSGPVGDTQYF. In DNA form, the CDR3 reads TGTGCCAGCAGCTCCCTGGTGACTAGCGGGCCCGTCGGAGATACGCAGTATTTT.

The CDR3 DNA is TGTGCCAGCAGTTACGGGGCGGCCCGAACTAATGAAAAACTGTTTTTT. Protein product: CASSYGAARTNEKLFF. The genes are TRBV6-5 and TRBJ1-4; D may be TRBD1 (5 bases). The CDR3 is 16 amino acids. Trimming took 2 bases from V and 1 from J, leaving 11 bases between them. The V gene's germline CDR1 is MNHEY and CDR2 SVGAGI.